The entry that follows covers one T cell receptor beta chain sequence. The CDR3 totals 16 residues. Trimming cost V 6 bases and J 5 bases; bases outside gene matches: 14. The germline V gene has CDR1 SQVTM and CDR2 ANQGSEA. Method: immunoSEQ multiplex PCR; TCRdb's copy keeps in-frame clones and lacks some. The data contain roughly 200,000 clones, approximately 90% of them singletons. The sample is drawn from a study of blood T cell repertoires in COVID-19. The clonotype comes from a man younger than 45 who had recovered from COVID-19. The rearrangement joins TRBV29-1 to TRBJ1-1, with 11 bases matching TRBD1. The material sequenced was PBMCs or T cells enriched from blood (not recorded which). CDR3 sequence reads: CSVQGRGQGVGTEAFF. The DNA of the CDR3 is TGCAGCGTCCAAGGTAGGGGACAGGGGGTTGGAACTGAAGCTTTCTTT.